The TCR beta chain under discussion was sequenced for a study of T cell responses to AZD1222 COVID-19 vaccine. Study-level results: Only a handful of AZD1222 recipients, more than 5 in all, had baseline seropositivity. Vaccine-associated CD4 TCRs ranged over spike, dominating at 160-218 and 743-854. Spike-specific TCR breadth and depth grew following two AZD1222 doses.

This clone has a handful of counts. Antigen specificity is unknown. Some clones are missing from TCRdb's copy, which holds only in-frame ones; the method was immunoSEQ multiplex PCR. The sample has some 140,000 clones, around 90% seen once. Sequenced here: peripheral blood, sampled on day 0 of AZD1222 vaccination. This sequence originates from an adult in good health.

CDR3 in amino acids: CASSIRQKLNTEAFF. The CDR3 DNA is TGTGCCAGCAGTATACGACAGAAACTGAACACTGAAGCTTTCTTT. The V call is TRBV6-2 or TRBV6-3, the J call TRBJ1-1; TRBD1 might be the D (5 bases). The CDR3 sequence is 15 residues long. Germline CDR1 and CDR2: MNHEY and SVGEGT. V was pared by 5 bases and J by 0 bases, with 13 bases between.